A single sample is the source of the 27 T cell receptor beta chains below, sequenced in a study of response to subunit inactivated influenza vaccine. TCRdb independently ran MiXCR on the RT-PCR reads; one entry per CDR3 protein. The table records about 700,000 distinct CDR3 sequences, 15% to 17% of them present only once. The sequencing used PBMCs from blood, collected approximately 13 days after vaccination. Receptor source: a man between 50 and 59 years old who received an inactivated influenza vaccine.

A few counts support this clonotype. The J gene is TRBJ2-7, the V gene TRBV20-1; 12 positions agree with TRBD2. With V trimmed by 6 bases and J by 1 base, 13 bases remained unmatched. The V gene's germline CDR1 is DFQATT and CDR2 SNEGSKA (reference sequence). The CDR3 has 17 amino acids. The CDR3 bases are TGCAGTGCCACGCTAGCGGGAGGGGCGCGGAGATCCTACGAGCAGTACTTC. Residues: CSATLAGGARRSYEQYF.

This clonotype has only a few counts. The chain has TRBV28 and TRBJ2-1; the D gene is possibly TRBD1 (6 bases). Germline V gene data show CDR1 as MDHEN and CDR2 as SYDVKM. There are 15 residues in the CDR3. V shed 5 bases and J shed 8 bases, with 19 bases lying between them. The CDR3 nucleotides read TGTGCCAGCAGTCCCGGGACAACCTTCGGCGATGAGCAGTTCTTC. Translating gives CASSPGTTFGDEQFF.

This chain uses TRBV20-1 with TRBJ2-1, with 12 bases identical to TRBD2. The germline V gene has CDR1 DFQATT and CDR2 SNEGSKA (reference sequence). Losses at the gene ends were 5 bases for V and 2 bases for J; bases not matched to a gene: 4. The CDR3 runs 15 residues. In DNA, the CDR3 is TGCAGTGCTGCCCGACTAGCGGGGGCCTACAATGAGCAGTTCTTC. Translation: CSAARLAGAYNEQFF.

The J gene is TRBJ1-2, the V gene TRBV20-1, with a weak D call TRBD1 (6 bases). The CDR3 has 15 residues. The germline V gene has CDR1 DFQATT and CDR2 SNEGSKA (reference sequence). V shed 3 bases and J shed 5 bases, with 19 bases lying between them. CDR3 nucleotides: TGCAGTGCTAGCGAAGGACAGACCCTCCGTTATGGCTACACCTTC. Amino acids: CSASEGQTLRYGYTF.

This chain uses TRBV30 with TRBJ2-7; TRBD2 matches at 11 bases. Germline V gives CDR1 GTSNPN, CDR2 SVGIG (reference sequence). CDR3 length: 13 amino acids. V trimming: 6 bases; J trimming: 4 bases; junction bases outside the gene matches: 5. CDR3 region: CACSGTSGYEQYF. Here the CDR3 DNA reads TGTGCCTGTTCCGGGACTAGCGGTTACGAGCAGTACTTC. The whole variable domain, filled in from reference TRBV30 and TRBJ2-7, reads SQTIHQWPATLVQPVGSPLSLECTVEGTSNPNLYWYRQAAGRGLQLLFYSVGIGQISSEVPQNLSASRPQDRQFILSSKKLLLSDSGFYLCACSGTSGYEQYFGPGTRLTVT.

This clonotype showed up just a few times. One base away lies a much larger clone, so this may be a sequencing read error. V usage is TRBV6-2 or TRBV6-3 and J usage is TRBJ2-7; possible D gene TRBD1, 6 bases. The V end lost 7 bases, the J end lost 6 bases, and 31 bases lay between the germline ends. CDR1 MNHEY and CDR2 SVGEGT come from the germline V gene. The CDR3 runs to 18 residues. The DNA of the CDR3 is TGTGCCAGCACCCAACTCCTGGGAATTAGGGGGATATCATCCGAGCAGTACTTC. It is translated as CASTQLLGIRGISSEQYF.

The rearrangement joins TRBV15 to TRBJ2-1, with TRBD2 matching over 8 bases. Per germline, CDR1 LNHNV and CDR2 YYDKDF (reference sequence). This CDR3 has 13 amino acids. Unmatched junction bases numbered 3, after V lost 2 bases and J lost 9 bases. The CDR3 region is CATSRLAGSEQFF. CDR3 in DNA: TGTGCCACCAGCAGATTAGCGGGAAGTGAGCAGTTCTTC.

This chain links TRBV5-1 with TRBJ2-7, with 7 bases matching TRBD1. The CDR3 sequence is 15 residues long. The germline V gene has CDR1 SGHRS and CDR2 YFSETQ. After removal of 0 bases from V and 1 base from J, the junction contained 4 bases not matched to a gene. The CDR3 here is CASSLGRGFSYEQYF. DNA of the CDR3: TGCGCCAGCAGCTTGGGCAGGGGGTTTTCCTACGAGCAGTACTTC.

This clonotype has more than one count but fewer than ten. The chain combines TRBV4-2 with TRBJ2-7; 9 bases line up with TRBD2. Germline V gene lookup returns CDR1 LGHNA and CDR2 YNFKEQ. The junction had 4 bases not matched to a gene; V was cut back by 3 bases and J by 1 base. This CDR3 has 15 residues. The chain's CDR3 is CASSQRLADSYEQYF. In nucleotides, the CDR3 is TGTGCCAGCAGCCAGAGACTAGCGGATTCCTACGAGCAGTACTTC.

The CDR3 is CASSLGTSGIGTGELFF. CDR3 nucleotides: TGTGCCAGCAGCTTAGGGACTAGCGGGATTGGGACCGGGGAGCTGTTTTTT. V is TRBV7-2 and J is TRBJ2-2; TRBD2 agrees at 12 bases. The CDR3 is 17 amino acids. With 1 base clipped from V and 5 bases from J, the junction kept 5 bases outside the gene matches. CDR1 SGHTA and CDR2 FQGNSA come from the germline V gene.

The chain links TRBV4-1 to TRBJ2-3; maybe TRBD1 (5 bases). This CDR3 spans 16 amino acids. The germline V gene has CDR1 MGHRA and CDR2 YSYEKL. Trimming took off 4 bases at V and 5 bases at J, with 19 bases between the two ends. CDR3 in DNA: TGCGCCAGCAGCCCCTCCTGGGGCAGGGCTGAAGATACGCAGTATTTT. The encoded protein is CASSPSWGRAEDTQYF.

In its sample, this clonotype was seen a few times. V gene TRBV4-2 combines with J gene TRBJ2-4; no clear D gene. Germline V gene lookup returns CDR1 LGHNA and CDR2 YNFKEQ. The CDR3 loop spans 12 amino acids. Trimming removed 3 bases at V and 8 bases at J, with 8 bases between. The CDR3 spells CASSQHGDIQYF. CDR3 coding DNA: TGTGCCAGCAGCCAGCATGGGGACATTCAGTACTTC.

The J gene is TRBJ2-1, the V gene TRBV24-1, with 10 bases fitting TRBD2. The CDR3 covers 16 residues. The V gene's germline CDR1 is KGHDR and CDR2 SFDVKD. V trimming: 4 bases; J trimming: 4 bases; junction bases outside the gene matches: 6. The CDR3, as DNA: TGTGCCACCAGTGACCCTAGCGGGAGCGGGTACAATGAGCAGTTCTTC. This codes for CATSDPSGSGYNEQFF.

This clonotype has only a few counts. The genes are TRBV20-1 and TRBJ1-4; perhaps TRBD1 as D (5 bases). There are 14 residues in the CDR3. Trimming shortened V by 1 base and J by 4 bases, and 10 bases separated the two germline ends. Germline CDR1 is DFQATT and CDR2 is SNEGSKA (reference sequence). Here the CDR3 reads CSARARGLNEKLFF. Here the CDR3 DNA reads TGCAGTGCTAGAGCGAGGGGCCTTAATGAAAAACTGTTTTTT.

This clonotype was counted at least ten times. Here the CDR3 DNA reads TGTGCCAGCTTTTCCGGACAGGGGATTACCCAGTACTTC. Its translation: CASFSGQGITQYF. This chain joins TRBV12-3 or TRBV12-4 and TRBJ2-5, with 9 bases that match TRBD1. J gave up 8 bases and V 8 bases, and 9 bases lay outside the gene matches. The length of the CDR3 is 13 residues.

The rearrangement joins TRBV5-1 to TRBJ2-5, with D unclear. V lost 7 bases and J lost 2, with 12 bases in between. Germline-derived CDR1 and CDR2 are SGHRS and YFSETQ. The CDR3 sequence is 13 residues long. Here the CDR3 DNA reads TGCGCCAGCTCCGACATTTCTCAAGAGACCCAGTACTTC. This sequence encodes CASSDISQETQYF.

The chain recombines TRBV4-3 with TRBJ2-1; TRBD2 matches at 9 bases. In germline, CDR1 is LGHNA, CDR2 YSLEER. Trimming at V came to 0 bases and at J to 9 bases, leaving 6 bases not matched to a gene. This CDR3 is 15 amino acids long. CDR3 nucleotide sequence: TGCGCCAGCAGCCAAGAGCGGGGGGGCCGTAGTGAGCAGTTCTTC. It codes for CASSQERGGRSEQFF.

This clonotype was detected only a few times. This chain joins TRBV20-1 and TRBJ2-7, with no clear D. This CDR3 spans 15 amino acids. V lost 0 bases and J 0 bases, leaving 12 bases between the germline ends. Looked up from germline, CDR1 is DFQATT and CDR2 is SNEGSKA (reference sequence). The CDR3 spells CSARDAAAGSYEQYF. CDR3 sequence (DNA): TGCAGTGCTAGAGATGCTGCAGCCGGCTCCTACGAGCAGTACTTC.

The chain has TRBV4-3 and TRBJ1-3; D is undetermined. CDR3 length equals 15 residues. CDR1 and CDR2 from the germline V gene are LGHNA and YSLEER. With 0 bases removed from V and 2 bases from J, the gap between germline ends came to 8 bases. The CDR3 loop is CASSQERAPGNTIYF. The CDR3 DNA follows: TGCGCCAGCAGCCAAGAGCGGGCACCTGGAAACACCATATATTTT.

The chain has TRBV20-1 and TRBJ2-7; no firm D call. CDR1 is DFQATT and CDR2 is SNEGSKA in the germline V gene (reference sequence). The CDR3 runs 10 residues. V shed 1 base and J shed 6 bases, with 4 bases lying between them. The CDR3 here is CSARAVEQYF. The CDR3 nucleotides read TGCAGTGCTAGAGCCGTCGAGCAGTACTTC.

This clonotype was found many times. The CDR3 reads CASSLGLAGVSSYNEQFF. CDR3 bases: TGCGCCAGCAGCTTGGGGCTAGCGGGGGTTAGCTCCTACAATGAGCAGTTCTTC. The rearrangement joins TRBV5-1 to TRBJ2-1, with 10 bases that match TRBD2. Germline lookup yields CDR1 SGHRS and CDR2 YFSETQ. The CDR3 has 18 amino acids. V lost 0 bases, J lost 0 bases, and 6 bases stayed unmatched.

This clonotype appeared once. V and J are TRBV20-1 and TRBJ2-7; TRBD2 is a possible D gene (7 bases). Per the germline V gene, CDR1 is DFQATT and CDR2 is SNEGSKA (reference sequence). The CDR3 length is 12 residues. Trimming removed 6 bases at V and 4 bases at J, with 13 bases between. The CDR3 nucleotides are TGCAGTGCAGGGGCGGGGGCGTACGAGCAGTACTTC. It specifies CSAGAGAYEQYF.

This sequence joins TRBV7-2 and TRBJ1-2; TRBD1 matches at 9 bases. Germline CDR1 SGHTA, CDR2 FQGNSA. The CDR3 loop spans 16 amino acids. The junction had 9 bases not matched to a gene; V was cut back by 5 bases and J by 2 bases. Here the CDR3 reads CASSPGTGLGNYGYTF. The CDR3, as DNA: TGTGCCAGCAGCCCCGGGACAGGGTTAGGGAACTATGGCTACACCTTC. The whole variable domain, filled in from reference TRBV7-2 and TRBJ1-2, reads GAGVSQSPSNKVTEKGKDVELRCDPISGHTALYWYRQSLGQGLEFLIYFQGNSAPDKSGLPSDRFSAERTGGSVSTLTIQRTQQEDSAVYLCASSPGTGLGNYGYTFGSGTRLTVV.

The chain is built from TRBV29-1 and TRBJ2-2; 9 bases are a match to TRBD1. The ends lost 6 bases at V and 4 bases at J; junction bases unmatched: 9. The CDR3 is 15 amino acids. The germline V gene encodes CDR1 SQVTM and CDR2 ANQGSEA. This CDR3 reads CSVDLGQGSTGELFF. The DNA for the CDR3 is TGCAGCGTGGATCTTGGACAGGGGAGCACCGGGGAGCTGTTTTTT.

This clonotype was counted a few times. V is TRBV12-3 or TRBV12-4 and J is TRBJ2-3, with unresolved D. The CDR3 sequence is 12 residues long. V lost 8 bases to trimming and J lost 8 bases, with 14 bases between them. The DNA of the CDR3 is TGTGCCAGCGGCAAGGACCCTGCTACGCAGTATTTT. It specifies CASGKDPATQYF.

This clonotype was found a few times. The gene calls are TRBV5-1 and TRBJ2-3; 10 bases map to TRBD2. The CDR3 spans 18 residues. After removal of 1 base from V and 1 base from J, the junction contained 9 bases not matched to a gene. The germline V gene encodes CDR1 SGHRS and CDR2 YFSETQ. The CDR3 nucleotides read TGCGCCAGCAGCTTGACCTTAAAGCGGGGGGGCCGCACAGATACGCAGTATTTT. It translates to CASSLTLKRGGRTDTQYF.

This clonotype was observed a handful of times. This sequence joins TRBV5-1 and TRBJ1-6; D is possibly TRBD1 (6 bases). This CDR3 has 14 residues. V lost 7 bases to trimming and J lost 5 bases, with 13 bases between them. Germline V CDR1 and CDR2: SGHRS, YFSETQ. CDR3 DNA sequence: TGCGCCAGCCGGCCACCAGGGGATAATTCACCCCTCCACTTT. Its translation is CASRPPGDNSPLHF.